The 22 T cell receptor beta chains below all came from one sample that was sequenced in a study of T cell responses to AZD1222 COVID-19 vaccine. This table comes from immunoSEQ multiplex PCR, and its TCRdb copy is limited to in-frame clones, with some not included. The sample lists about 120,000 clones, approximately 90% seen once, with about 7.1% in the top ten. This specimen was peripheral blood, taken 28 days after the second AZD1222 dose. The receptor source for this set is an adult who received the AZD1222 COVID-19 vaccine.

V gene TRBV10-3 combines with J gene TRBJ2-3; D is unclear. Trimming removed 2 bases from V and 0 bases from J, with 9 bases in between. The CDR3 loop spans 15 amino acids. Per the germline V gene, CDR1 is ENHRY and CDR2 is SYGVKD. CDR3 DNA: TGTGCCATCAGTGAGAAAGGCACTAGCACAGATACGCAGTATTTT. Translated: CAISEKGTSTDTQYF.

This clone was seen just once. The chain carries TRBV12-3 or TRBV12-4 and TRBJ1-2, with unresolved D. The CDR3 is made up of 13 amino acids. Trimming cost V 3 bases and J 4 bases, with 9 bases left between them. CDR3 nucleotide sequence: TGTGCCAGCAGTTTTAGAGGGCTCTATGGCTACACCTTC. It translates to CASSFRGLYGYTF.

The gene calls are TRBV21-1 and TRBJ1-2; the listed D gene, TRBD1, was not tested against the DNA. TRBV21-1 is classified as a pseudogene. The CDR3 is 13 residues long. The CDR3 sequence: CASSITGLGGYTF. In DNA, the CDR3 is TGTGCCAGCAGCATAACAGGGCTGGGCGGCTACACCTTC.

V and J are TRBV28 and TRBJ2-7; D unresolved. Per germline, CDR1 MDHEN and CDR2 SYDVKM. Deletions cut 2 bases from V and 1 base from J, with 9 bases between. The CDR3 length is 14 residues. CDR3 in amino acids: CASSLEAESYEQYF. The CDR3 DNA reads as TGTGCCAGCAGTTTAGAGGCAGAATCCTACGAGCAGTACTTC.

The chain uses TRBV19 and TRBJ1-2; D ambiguous. CDR1 and CDR2 (germline): LNHDA, SQIVND (reference sequence). V lost 4 bases, J lost 6 bases, and 15 bases lay in between. The CDR3 totals 14 residues. The CDR3 DNA reads TGTGCCAGTAGTACCACGACAAATCCGAATGGCTACACCTTC. Protein product: CASSTTTNPNGYTF.

The chain has TRBV5-1 and TRBJ1-4; 7 bases line up with TRBD1. This CDR3 spans 15 amino acids. CDR1 is SGHRS and CDR2 is YFSETQ in the germline V gene. With V trimmed by 4 bases and J by 0 bases, 3 bases remained unmatched. The CDR3 here is CASSAGTATNEKLFF. The CDR3, as DNA: TGCGCCAGCAGCGCCGGGACAGCAACTAATGAAAAACTGTTTTTT.

This clone was counted only a few times. V usage is TRBV29-1 and J usage is TRBJ2-7, with D uncertain. The CDR3 consists of 13 residues. The V gene's germline CDR1 is SQVTM and CDR2 ANQGSEA. Trimming removed 4 bases at V and 1 base at J, with 11 bases between. CDR3 sequence: CSVGQDPSYEQYF. The CDR3, as DNA: TGCAGCGTTGGTCAGGACCCTTCCTACGAGCAGTACTTC.

The chain links TRBV5-5 to TRBJ2-5; D may be TRBD1 (6 bases). CDR1 is SGHKS, CDR2 YYEKEE, per germline (reference sequence). CDR3 length: 13 residues. V was cut by 3 bases and J by 1 base, with 7 bases left in between. CDR3 in DNA: TGTGCCAGCAGCTGGACAGCCCAAGAGACCCAGTACTTC. This translates into CASSWTAQETQYF.

The rearrangement uses TRBV11-1 and TRBJ2-3; possible D gene TRBD2, 5 bases. This CDR3 contains 15 residues. V was trimmed by 1 base and J by 2 bases, leaving 10 bases between them. Looked up from germline, CDR1 is SGHAT and CDR2 is FQDESV (reference sequence). CDR3 sequence (DNA): TGTGCCAGCAGCTTAGTCCCTAGCAACACAGATACGCAGTATTTT. Its translation: CASSLVPSNTDTQYF. Based on the CDR3 plus reference TRBV11-1 and TRBJ2-3, the full variable domain is EAEVAQSPRYKITEKSQAVAFWCDPISGHATLYWYRQILGQGPELLVQFQDESVVDDSQLPKDRFSAERLKGVDSTLKIQPAELGDSAMYLCASSLVPSNTDTQYFGPGTRLTVL.

This clone was detected only once. The chain is built from TRBV20-1 and TRBJ2-3; D remains unclear. Per germline, CDR1 DFQATT and CDR2 SNEGSKA (reference sequence). CDR3 size: 14 residues. Trimming stripped 3 bases from V and 0 bases from J, with 10 bases between. This CDR3 reads CSASGRLSTDTQYF. The CDR3 DNA reads as TGCAGTGCTAGTGGTCGGCTAAGCACAGATACGCAGTATTTT.

The chain uses TRBV29-1 and TRBJ2-1, with 7 bases matching TRBD2. CDR1 is SQVTM, CDR2 ANQGSEA, per germline. With 7 bases clipped from V and 0 bases from J, the junction kept 3 bases outside the gene matches. The CDR3 runs to 13 residues. The CDR3 protein is CSDQRGSYNEQFF. The CDR3 bases are TGCAGCGATCAGCGGGGCTCCTACAATGAGCAGTTCTTC.

Notes on this clone: At the DNA level, this CDR3 is encoded by other sequences in the same sample as well. The chain has TRBV6-5 and TRBJ2-3; D call uncertain. V was cut by 2 bases and J by 1 base, with 4 bases left in between. Germline V lookup: CDR1 MNHEY, CDR2 SVGAGI. This CDR3 contains 13 residues. The CDR3 bases are TGTGCCAGCAGTTACATGGGCACAGATACGCAGTATTTT. Its protein product is CASSYMGTDTQYF.

This chain links TRBV12-5 with TRBJ1-3; D is unclear. This CDR3 spans 16 amino acids. Germline CDR1 reads LGHNT; CDR2 reads FRNRAP. The ends were cut back, 0 bases at V and 1 base at J, with 10 bases in the middle. The CDR3 spells CASGLVTRVSGNTIYF. The CDR3 DNA reads TGTGCTAGTGGTTTGGTAACGAGGGTGTCTGGAAACACCATATATTTT.

The rearrangement uses TRBV3-1 (or the pseudogene TRBV3-2) and TRBJ2-1; D is unresolved. The V end was cut by 8 bases, the J end by 0 bases, with 11 bases between. The V gene's germline CDR1 is LGHDT and CDR2 YNNKEL (reference sequence). The CDR3 spans 14 residues. The CDR3, as DNA: TGTGCCAGCGTATCGATTGTCTCCTACAATGAGCAGTTCTTC. This codes for CASVSIVSYNEQFF.

The chain joins TRBV6-5 to TRBJ1-1; D gene ambiguous. V shed 4 bases and J shed 0 bases, with 6 bases lying between them. The CDR3 length is 13 residues. CDR1 is MNHEY and CDR2 is SVGAGI in the germline V gene. CDR3 sequence: CASSFLLNTEAFF. DNA of the CDR3: TGTGCCAGCAGTTTTCTCTTGAACACTGAAGCTTTCTTT.

CDR3 DNA: TGTGCCAGCAGCTTAGAGGCGACTAGCGGGGGATTAGGAGAGACCCAGTACTTC. This encodes CASSLEATSGGLGETQYF. The genes are TRBV11-3 and TRBJ2-5; TRBD2 matches at 12 bases. Germline loops: CDR1 SGHNT, CDR2 YENEEA. This CDR3 spans 18 amino acids. V lost 0 bases to trimming and J lost 4 bases; unmatched junction nucleotides: 9.

This chain uses TRBV7-4 with TRBJ2-6; D is possibly TRBD1 or TRBD2 (6 bases each). There are 18 residues in the CDR3. Germline CDR1 SGHVT, CDR2 SQSDAQ. Trimming shortened V by 10 bases and J by 0 bases, and 22 bases separated the two germline ends. The CDR3 reads CANRTRGALPSGANVLTF. CDR3 coding DNA: TGTGCCAACCGGACGAGGGGGGCCCTACCCTCTGGGGCCAACGTCCTGACTTTC.

The CDR3 here is CASSLQGLTDTQYF. CDR3 bases: TGCGCCAGCAGCTTGCAGGGTCTCACAGATACGCAGTATTTT. V usage is TRBV5-1 and J usage is TRBJ2-3; TRBD1 might be the D (5 bases). Germline CDR1 reads SGHRS; CDR2 reads YFSETQ. Trimming took 1 base from V and 2 from J, leaving 8 bases between them. The CDR3 contains 14 residues.

CDR3 DNA sequence: TGCGCCAGCAGCTTGAAGGGGGCAGACACTGAAGCTTTCTTT. This encodes CASSLKGADTEAFF. The V gene is TRBV5-1, the J gene TRBJ1-1; TRBD1 agrees at 7 bases. With V trimmed by 1 base and J by 3 bases, 3 bases remained unmatched. CDR3 length: 14 residues. Germline CDR1 is SGHRS and CDR2 is YFSETQ.

This clone showed up just once. One end of the junction fails to match germline, which may point to a read error. The chain carries TRBV18 and TRBJ1-1, with unresolved D. The CDR3 is 12 residues long. Germline loops: CDR1 KGHSH, CDR2 LQKENI. This CDR3 is CASSPPPDEAFF. DNA for the CDR3: TGTGCCAGCTCCCCACCTCCAGATGAAGCTTTCTTT.

The chain couples TRBV24-1 to TRBJ2-4, with D unresolved. The CDR3 consists of 15 residues. Germline V gene data show CDR1 as KGHDR and CDR2 as SFDVKD. Trimming stripped 2 bases from V and 4 bases from J, with 11 bases between. The CDR3 bases are TGTGCCACCAGTGATTCCCGGACGCAAAAAAACATTCAGTACTTC. Translating it yields CATSDSRTQKNIQYF.

This sequence joins TRBV7-8 and TRBJ1-5; no firm D call. The germline V gene has CDR1 SGHVS and CDR2 FQNEAQ. The CDR3 totals 12 residues. V lost 2 bases to trimming and J lost 6 bases, with 5 bases between them. DNA for the CDR3: TGTGCCAGCAGCTTACCGGGTCAGCCCCAGCATTTT. It yields the protein CASSLPGQPQHF.